This note documents a single TCR beta chain sequence. Its antigen is not known. The CDR3 has 15 residues. V was shortened by 4 bases and J by 2 bases, with 13 bases between the two germline ends. Germline V gene sequence: CDR1 LGHNA, CDR2 YSLEER. The presence of a unique molecular identifier marked each TCR cDNA molecule. TCRdb ran MiXCR on the 5' RACE reads and lists one entry per CDR3 protein. The table lists roughly 48,000 distinct CDR3 sequences, 12% of them singletons. The sample originates from a study of spatial heterogeneity in lung cancer. Turning to the study itself: Each unique TCR and UMI combination was seen more than ten times on average in raw reads.

Study outcomes and limitations: Blood carried ubiquitous expanded tumor TCRs more at resection than follow-up.

The sample's time point: sample taken at primary tumor resection. No cells were sorted before sequencing. The whole RNA sequenced was extracted from tumor, nontumor lung or frozen PBMC. This receptor was identified in a female donor with early-stage non-small cell lung cancer. The sequenced sample was PBMCs, obtained at surgery. The rearrangement uses TRBV4-3 and TRBJ2-3; D not certain. The DNA for the CDR3 is TGCGCCAGCAGCCCGTACGGGTACCTCACAGATACGCAGTATTTT. This sequence encodes CASSPYGYLTDTQYF.